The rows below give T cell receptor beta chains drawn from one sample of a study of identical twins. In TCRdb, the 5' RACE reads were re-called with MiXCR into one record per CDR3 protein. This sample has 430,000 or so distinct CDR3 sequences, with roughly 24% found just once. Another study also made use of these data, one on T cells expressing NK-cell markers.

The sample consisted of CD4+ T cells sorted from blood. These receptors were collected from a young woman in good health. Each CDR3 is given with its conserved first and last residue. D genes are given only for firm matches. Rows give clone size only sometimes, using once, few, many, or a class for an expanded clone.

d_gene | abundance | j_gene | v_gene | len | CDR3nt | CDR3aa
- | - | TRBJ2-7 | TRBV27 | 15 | TGTGCCAGCAGCTTGCAGTATAGGAGCTCCTACGAGCAGTACTTC | CASSLQYRSSYEQYF
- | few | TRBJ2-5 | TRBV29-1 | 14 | TGCAGCGCTGCGTCCATGTGGGGAGGGGGCAACCAGTACTTC | CSAASMWGGGNQYF
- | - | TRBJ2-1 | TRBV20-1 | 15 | TGCAGTGCTATTCCGGGGACCCAGGCCTACAATGAGCAGTTCTTC | CSAIPGTQAYNEQFF
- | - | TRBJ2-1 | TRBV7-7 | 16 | TGTGCCAGCAGCTTAGCCCTTACGGGAGCGCCCAATGAGCAGTTCTTC | CASSLALTGAPNEQFF
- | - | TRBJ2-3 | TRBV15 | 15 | TGTGCCACCAGCAGGCCGCAGCCTAGCACAGATACGCAGTATTTT | CATSRPQPSTDTQYF
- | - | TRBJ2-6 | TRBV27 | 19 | TGTGCCAGCAGTTTAGGGTGGGGGCAGACCAGCTCTGGGGCCAACGTCCTGACTTTC | CASSLGWGQTSSGANVLTF
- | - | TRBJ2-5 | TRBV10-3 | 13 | TGTGCCATCAGTATGACTAGGGAGGAGACCCAGTACTTC | CAISMTREETQYF
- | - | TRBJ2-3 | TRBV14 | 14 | TGTGCCAGCAGCCAAGATGGGGGAAGCGGTACGCAGTATTTT | CASSQDGGSGTQYF
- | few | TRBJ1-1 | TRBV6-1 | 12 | TGTGCCAGCAGTGGGGCCGTCGGTGAAGCTTTCTTT | CASSGAVGEAFF
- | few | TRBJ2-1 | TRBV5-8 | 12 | TGTGCCAGCAGTCTTGACCAGAAACCGCAGTTCTTC | CASSLDQKPQFF
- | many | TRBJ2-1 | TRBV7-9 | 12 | TGCGCCAGCAGCTTGATCGGTAATGAGCAGTTCTTC | CASSLIGNEQFF
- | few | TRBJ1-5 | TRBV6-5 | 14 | TGTGCCAGCAGTTATATCTTAGGTGGTGGGCCCCAGCATTTT | CASSYILGGGPQHF
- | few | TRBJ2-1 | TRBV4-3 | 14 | TGCGCCAGCAGCCAAGAAGACAGGTACAATGAGCAGTTCTTC | CASSQEDRYNEQFF
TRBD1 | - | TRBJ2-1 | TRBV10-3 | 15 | TGTGCCATCAACCCCCGGGACAGGGGGCTCAATGAGCAGTTCTTC | CAINPRDRGLNEQFF
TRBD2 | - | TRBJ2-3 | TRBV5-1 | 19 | TGCGCCAGCAGCCCAGGACTAGCGGGAACCCTTCGGAGCACAGATACGCAGTATTTT | CASSPGLAGTLRSTDTQYF
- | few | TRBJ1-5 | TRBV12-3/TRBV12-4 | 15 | TGTGCCAGCTCCCATAGGGCATGGAGCAATCAGCCCCAGCATTTT | CASSHRAWSNQPQHF
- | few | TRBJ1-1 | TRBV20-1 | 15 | TGCAGTGCTATACGCCTAGGTGGAGGGAACACTGAAGCTTTCTTT | CSAIRLGGGNTEAFF
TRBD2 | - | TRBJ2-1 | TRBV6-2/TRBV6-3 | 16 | TGTGCCAGCAGTTACAGCCCGGGGGGCTCCTACAATGAGCAGTTCTTC | CASSYSPGGSYNEQFF
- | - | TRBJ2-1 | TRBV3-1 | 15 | TGTGCCAGCAGCCCCGACAGACTAGGGTACAATGAGCAGTTCTTC | CASSPDRLGYNEQFF
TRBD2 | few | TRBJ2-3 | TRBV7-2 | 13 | TGTGCCAGCAGCTTCACTAGCGGAGATACGCAGTATTTT | CASSFTSGDTQYF
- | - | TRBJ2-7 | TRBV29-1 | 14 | TGCAGCGTCAAGGGTGACGGGAACTCCTACGAGCAGTACTTC | CSVKGDGNSYEQYF
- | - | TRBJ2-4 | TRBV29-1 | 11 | TGCAGCGTTGAAGAGTTGGACATTCAGTACTTC | CSVEELDIQYF
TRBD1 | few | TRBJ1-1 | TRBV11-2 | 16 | TGTGCCAGCAGCCCCCGGACAGGGGGCGAAAACACTGAAGCTTTCTTT | CASSPRTGGENTEAFF
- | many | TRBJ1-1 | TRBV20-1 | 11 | TGCAGTGCACAAGGGAACACTGAAGCTTTCTTT | CSAQGNTEAFF
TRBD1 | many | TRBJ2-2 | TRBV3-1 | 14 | TGTGCCAGCAGCCAAGCACAGGGGGACGGGGAGCTGTTTTTT | CASSQAQGDGELFF
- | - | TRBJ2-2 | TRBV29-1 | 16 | TGCAGCGTTAGGTCGGGCGGGACAAGAGGGACCGGGGAGCTGTTTTTT | CSVRSGGTRGTGELFF
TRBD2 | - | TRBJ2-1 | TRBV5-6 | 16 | TGTGCCAGCAGCTATCGACTAGCGTATTCCTACAATGAGCAGTTCTTC | CASSYRLAYSYNEQFF
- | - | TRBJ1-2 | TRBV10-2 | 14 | TGCGCCAGCAGTGACCACGAGCGGAGCGACCGAACACCCTTC | CASSDHERSDRTPF
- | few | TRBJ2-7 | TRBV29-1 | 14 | TGCAGCGTTGAGTCCCAGGTGGAGGGCTACGAGCAGTACTTC | CSVESQVEGYEQYF
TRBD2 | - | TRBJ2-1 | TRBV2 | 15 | TGTGCCAGCAGTGCAAGACTAGCGGGAGCGGATGAGCAGTTCTTC | CASSARLAGADEQFF
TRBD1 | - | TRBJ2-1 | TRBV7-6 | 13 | TGTGCCAGCACCGGGGACAGGGGGAATGAGCAGTTCTTC | CASTGDRGNEQFF
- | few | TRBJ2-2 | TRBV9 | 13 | TGTGCCAGCAGCGTAGGGAGCACTGGGGAGCTGTTTTTT | CASSVGSTGELFF
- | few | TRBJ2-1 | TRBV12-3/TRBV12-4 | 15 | TGTGCCAGCAGTAGGAGGACGGCTACCTTTGATGAGCAGTTCTTC | CASSRRTATFDEQFF
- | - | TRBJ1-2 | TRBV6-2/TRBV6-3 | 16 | TGTGCCAGCACCTGGACAGCGACGCGATTAACGGAGGGCTACACCTTC | CASTWTATRLTEGYTF
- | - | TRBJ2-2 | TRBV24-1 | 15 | TGTGCCACCAGTGCGGCGACTTCTTCCACCGGGGAGCTGTTTTTT | CATSAATSSTGELFF
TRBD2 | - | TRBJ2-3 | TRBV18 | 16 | TGTGCCAGCTCACCCCTGTCTAGCGGCCTCACAGATACGCAGTATTTT | CASSPLSSGLTDTQYF